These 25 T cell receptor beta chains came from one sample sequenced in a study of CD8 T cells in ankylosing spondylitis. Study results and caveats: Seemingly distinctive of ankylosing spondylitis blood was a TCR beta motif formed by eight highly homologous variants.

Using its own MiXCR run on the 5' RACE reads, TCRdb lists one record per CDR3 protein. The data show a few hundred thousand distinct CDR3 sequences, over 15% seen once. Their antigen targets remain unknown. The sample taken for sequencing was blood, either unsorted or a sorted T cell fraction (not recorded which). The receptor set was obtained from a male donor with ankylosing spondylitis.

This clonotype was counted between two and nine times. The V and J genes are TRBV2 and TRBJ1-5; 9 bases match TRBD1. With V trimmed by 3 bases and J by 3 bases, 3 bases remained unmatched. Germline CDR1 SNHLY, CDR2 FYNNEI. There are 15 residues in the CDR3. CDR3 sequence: CASSDGTGINQPQHF. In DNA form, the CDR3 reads TGTGCCAGCAGTGACGGGACAGGGATCAATCAGCCCCAGCATTTT.

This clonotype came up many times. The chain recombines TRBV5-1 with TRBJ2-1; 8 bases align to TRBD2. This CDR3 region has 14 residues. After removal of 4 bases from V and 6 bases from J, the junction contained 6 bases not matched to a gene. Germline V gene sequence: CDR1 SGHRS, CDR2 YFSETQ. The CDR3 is CASSQGLAPNEQFF. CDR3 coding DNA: TGCGCCAGCAGCCAAGGACTAGCTCCCAATGAGCAGTTCTTC.

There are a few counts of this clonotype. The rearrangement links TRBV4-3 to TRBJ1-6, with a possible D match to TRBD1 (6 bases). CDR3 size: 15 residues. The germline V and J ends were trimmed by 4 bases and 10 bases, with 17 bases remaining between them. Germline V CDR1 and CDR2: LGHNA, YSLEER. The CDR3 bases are TGCGCCAGCAGCCTCTCAGTCGGGGGCCAGTCACCCCTCCACTTT. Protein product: CASSLSVGGQSPLHF.

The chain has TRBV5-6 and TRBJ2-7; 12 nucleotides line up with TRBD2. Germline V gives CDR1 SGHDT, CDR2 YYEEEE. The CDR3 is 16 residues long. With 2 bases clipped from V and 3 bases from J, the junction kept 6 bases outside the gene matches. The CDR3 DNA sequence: TGTGCCAGCAGCTTTGGACTAGCGGGATTAAGCTACGAGCAGTACTTC. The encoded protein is CASSFGLAGLSYEQYF.

This chain's CDR3 is CASSYSYGGSYNEQFF. The DNA of the CDR3 is TGTGCCAGCAGTTACTCGTATGGGGGCTCCTACAATGAGCAGTTCTTC. V gene TRBV6-5 combines with J gene TRBJ2-1, with D perhaps given as TRBD1 or TRBD2 (5 bases each). The length of the CDR3 is 16 residues. The germline V gene encodes CDR1 MNHEY and CDR2 SVGAGI. The V gene lost 0 bases and the J gene lost 0 bases, with 9 bases spanning the gap.

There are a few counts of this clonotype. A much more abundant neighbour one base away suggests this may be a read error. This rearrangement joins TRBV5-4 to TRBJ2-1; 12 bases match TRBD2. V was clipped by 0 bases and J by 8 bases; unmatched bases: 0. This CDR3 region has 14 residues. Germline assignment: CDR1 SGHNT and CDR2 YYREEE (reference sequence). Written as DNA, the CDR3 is TGTGCCAGCAGCTTGGCTAGCGGGAGGGATGAGCAGTTCTTC. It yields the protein CASSLASGRDEQFF.

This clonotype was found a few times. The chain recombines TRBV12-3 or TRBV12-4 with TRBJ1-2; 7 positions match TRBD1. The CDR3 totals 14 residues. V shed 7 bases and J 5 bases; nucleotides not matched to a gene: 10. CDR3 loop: CASNGPGQRYGYTF. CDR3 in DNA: TGTGCCAGCAACGGACCGGGACAGCGATATGGCTACACCTTC.

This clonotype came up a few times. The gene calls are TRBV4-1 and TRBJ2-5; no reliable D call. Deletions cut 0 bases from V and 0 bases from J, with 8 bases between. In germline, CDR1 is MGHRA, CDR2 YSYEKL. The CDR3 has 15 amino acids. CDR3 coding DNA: TGCGCCAGCAGCCAAGATGGAGTTAACCAAGAGACCCAGTACTTC. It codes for CASSQDGVNQETQYF.

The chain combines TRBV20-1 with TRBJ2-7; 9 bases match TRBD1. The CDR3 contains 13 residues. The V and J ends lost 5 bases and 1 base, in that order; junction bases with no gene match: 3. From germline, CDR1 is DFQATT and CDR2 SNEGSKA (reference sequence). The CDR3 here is CSAGQGISYEQYF. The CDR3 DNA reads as TGCAGTGCTGGACAGGGGATATCCTACGAGCAGTACTTC.

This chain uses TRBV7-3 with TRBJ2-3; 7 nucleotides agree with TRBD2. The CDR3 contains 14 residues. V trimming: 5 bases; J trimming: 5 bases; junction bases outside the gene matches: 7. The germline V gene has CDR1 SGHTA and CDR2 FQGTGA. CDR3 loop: CASSRGGSKDTQYF. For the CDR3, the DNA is TGTGCCAGCAGCCGCGGGGGTTCCAAAGATACGCAGTATTTT.

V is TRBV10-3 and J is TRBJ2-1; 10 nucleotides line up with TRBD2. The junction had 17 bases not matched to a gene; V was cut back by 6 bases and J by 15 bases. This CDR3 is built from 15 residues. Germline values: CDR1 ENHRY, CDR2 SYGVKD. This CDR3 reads CAIRAGTSDLQAWFF. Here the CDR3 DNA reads TGTGCCATCAGAGCCGGGACTAGCGACCTACAGGCATGGTTCTTC.

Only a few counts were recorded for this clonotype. As DNA, the CDR3 is TGCGCCAGCAGCCAAGACAGGGGCGGTGAGCAGTTCTTC. Amino acids: CASSQDRGGEQFF. The chain uses TRBV4-3 and TRBJ2-1; tentatively, D is TRBD1 (6 bases). Germline CDR1 reads LGHNA; CDR2 reads YSLEER. Trimming left V 0 bases short and J 9 bases short, with 9 bases between. This CDR3 spans 13 amino acids.

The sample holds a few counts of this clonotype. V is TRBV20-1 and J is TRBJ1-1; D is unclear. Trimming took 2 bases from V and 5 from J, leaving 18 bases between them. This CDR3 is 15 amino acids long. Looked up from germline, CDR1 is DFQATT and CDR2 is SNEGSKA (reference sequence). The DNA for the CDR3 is TGCAGTGCTAGACACCCCCAACGAGGGATTACTGAAGCTTTCTTT. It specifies CSARHPQRGITEAFF.

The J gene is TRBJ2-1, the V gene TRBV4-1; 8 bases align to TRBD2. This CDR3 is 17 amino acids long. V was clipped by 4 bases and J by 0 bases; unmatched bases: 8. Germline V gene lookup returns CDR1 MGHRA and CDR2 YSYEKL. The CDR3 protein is CASSLLAGTRSYNEQFF. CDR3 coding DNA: TGCGCCAGCAGCCTATTAGCGGGGACCCGCTCCTACAATGAGCAGTTCTTC.

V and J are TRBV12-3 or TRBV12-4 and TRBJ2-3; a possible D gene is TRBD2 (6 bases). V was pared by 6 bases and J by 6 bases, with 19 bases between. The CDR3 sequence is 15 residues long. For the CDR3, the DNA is TGTGCCAGCAGACTCGCCGGGACTGGAGGGGATACGCAGTATTTT. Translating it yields CASRLAGTGGDTQYF.

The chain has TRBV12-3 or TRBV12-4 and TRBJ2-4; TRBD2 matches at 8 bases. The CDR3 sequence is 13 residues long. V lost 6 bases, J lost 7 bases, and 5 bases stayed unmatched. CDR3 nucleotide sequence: TGTGCCAGCAGCCTCCGGGGGGGTAACATTCAGTACTTC. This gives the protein CASSLRGGNIQYF.

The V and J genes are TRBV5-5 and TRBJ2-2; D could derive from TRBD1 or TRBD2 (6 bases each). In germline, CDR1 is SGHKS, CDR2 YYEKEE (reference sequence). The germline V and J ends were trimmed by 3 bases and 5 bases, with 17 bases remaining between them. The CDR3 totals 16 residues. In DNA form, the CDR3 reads TGTGCCAGCAGCTCGGGTCGGCGAGGGGGGACCGGGGAGCTGTTTTTT. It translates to CASSSGRRGGTGELFF.

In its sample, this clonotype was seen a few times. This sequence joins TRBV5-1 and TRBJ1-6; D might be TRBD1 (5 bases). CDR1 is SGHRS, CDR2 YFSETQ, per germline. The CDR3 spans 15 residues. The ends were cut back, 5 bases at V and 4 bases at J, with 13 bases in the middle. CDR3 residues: CASSSRQTYNSPLHF. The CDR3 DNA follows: TGCGCCAGCAGTTCCCGACAGACGTATAATTCACCCCTCCACTTT.

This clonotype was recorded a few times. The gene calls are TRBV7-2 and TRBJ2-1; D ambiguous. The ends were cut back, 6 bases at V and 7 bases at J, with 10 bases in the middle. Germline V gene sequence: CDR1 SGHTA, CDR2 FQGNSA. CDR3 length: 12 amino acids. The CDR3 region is CASSYSRNEQFF. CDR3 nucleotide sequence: TGTGCCAGCAGTTATAGTAGGAATGAGCAGTTCTTC.

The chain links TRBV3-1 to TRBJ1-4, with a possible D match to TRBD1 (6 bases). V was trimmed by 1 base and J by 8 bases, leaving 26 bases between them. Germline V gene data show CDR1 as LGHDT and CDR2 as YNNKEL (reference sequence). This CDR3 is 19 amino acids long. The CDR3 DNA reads TGTGCCAGCAGCCAAGGACTAAAGGGGGACCGCCGGAGAAGGGAAAAACTGTTTTTT. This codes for CASSQGLKGDRRRREKLFF.

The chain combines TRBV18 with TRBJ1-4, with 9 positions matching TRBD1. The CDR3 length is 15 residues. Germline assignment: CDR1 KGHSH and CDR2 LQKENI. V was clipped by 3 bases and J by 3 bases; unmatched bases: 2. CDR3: CASSPDRGANEKLFF. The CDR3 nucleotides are TGTGCCAGCTCACCGGACAGGGGAGCTAATGAAAAACTGTTTTTT.

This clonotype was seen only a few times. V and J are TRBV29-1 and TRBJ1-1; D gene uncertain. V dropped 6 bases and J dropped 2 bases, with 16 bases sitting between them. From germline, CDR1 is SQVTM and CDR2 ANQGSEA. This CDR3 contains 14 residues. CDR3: CSVHLWAGNTEAFF. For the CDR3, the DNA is TGCAGCGTGCATTTGTGGGCTGGAAACACTGAAGCTTTCTTT.

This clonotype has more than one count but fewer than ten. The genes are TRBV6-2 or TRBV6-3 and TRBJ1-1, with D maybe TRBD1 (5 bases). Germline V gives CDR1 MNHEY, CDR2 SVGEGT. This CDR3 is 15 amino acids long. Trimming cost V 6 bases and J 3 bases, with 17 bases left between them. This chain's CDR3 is CASSPKGARDTEAFF. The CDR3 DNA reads TGTGCCAGCAGCCCCAAAGGGGCGAGGGACACTGAAGCTTTCTTT.

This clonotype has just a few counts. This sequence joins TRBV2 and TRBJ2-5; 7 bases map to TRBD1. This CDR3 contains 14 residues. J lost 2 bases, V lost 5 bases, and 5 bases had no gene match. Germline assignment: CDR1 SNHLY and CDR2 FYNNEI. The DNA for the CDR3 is TGTGCCAGCAGTAGGACAGGACAACAAGAGACCCAGTACTTC. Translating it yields CASSRTGQQETQYF. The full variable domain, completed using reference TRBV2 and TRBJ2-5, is EPEVTQTPSHQVTQMGQEVILRCVPISNHLYFYWYRQILGQKVEFLVSFYNNEISEKSEIFDDQFSVERPDGSNFTLKIRSTKLEDSAMYFCASSRTGQQETQYFGPGTRLLVL.

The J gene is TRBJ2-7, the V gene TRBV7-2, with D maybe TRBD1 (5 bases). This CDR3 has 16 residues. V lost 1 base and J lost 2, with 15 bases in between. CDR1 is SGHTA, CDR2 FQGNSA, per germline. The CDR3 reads CASSLGGGRVTYEQYF. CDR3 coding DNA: TGTGCCAGCAGCTTAGGGGGCGGCCGTGTGACCTACGAGCAGTACTTC. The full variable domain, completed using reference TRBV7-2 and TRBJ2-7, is GAGVSQSPSNKVTEKGKDVELRCDPISGHTALYWYRQSLGQGLEFLIYFQGNSAPDKSGLPSDRFSAERTGGSVSTLTIQRTQQEDSAVYLCASSLGGGRVTYEQYFGPGTRLTVT.